This T cell receptor (beta chain) was identified during a study of control samples from healthy donors and cancer patients. V was clipped by 0 bases and J by 2 bases; unmatched bases: 11. Germline V gives CDR1 MGHRA, CDR2 YSYEKL. The CDR3 runs 18 residues. Using immunoSEQ multiplex PCR, the repertoire was profiled, and TCRdb retains in-frame clones only, with some absent. The sample includes about 130,000 clones, 75% to 95% seen only once; the top ten take 2% to 3%. The receptor's source is a man in his forties in good health. The sequencing sample was made of blood. The V gene is TRBV4-1, the J gene TRBJ1-2; 8 bases are a match to TRBD1. CDR3 bases: TGCGCCAGCAGCCAAGACCTAGGGACAGGTGGAGGGAACTATGGCTACACCTTC. Protein product: CASSQDLGTGGGNYGYTF.